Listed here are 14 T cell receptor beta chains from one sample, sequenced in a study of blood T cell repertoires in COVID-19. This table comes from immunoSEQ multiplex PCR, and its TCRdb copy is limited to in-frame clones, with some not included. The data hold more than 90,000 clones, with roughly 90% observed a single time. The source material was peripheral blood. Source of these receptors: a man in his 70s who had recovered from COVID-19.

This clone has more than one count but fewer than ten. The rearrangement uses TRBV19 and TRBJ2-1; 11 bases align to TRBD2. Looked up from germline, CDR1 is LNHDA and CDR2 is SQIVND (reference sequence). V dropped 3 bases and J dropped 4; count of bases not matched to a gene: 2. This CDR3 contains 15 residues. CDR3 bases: TGTGCCAGTAGTATTAGCGGGAGGGGTTACAATGAGCAGTTCTTC. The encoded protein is CASSISGRGYNEQFF. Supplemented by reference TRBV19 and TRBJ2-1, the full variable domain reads DGGITQSPKYLFRKEGQNVTLSCEQNLNHDAMYWYRQDPGQGLRLIYYSQIVNDFQKGDIAEGYSVSREKKESFPLTVTSAQKNPTAFYLCASSISGRGYNEQFFGPGTRLTVL.

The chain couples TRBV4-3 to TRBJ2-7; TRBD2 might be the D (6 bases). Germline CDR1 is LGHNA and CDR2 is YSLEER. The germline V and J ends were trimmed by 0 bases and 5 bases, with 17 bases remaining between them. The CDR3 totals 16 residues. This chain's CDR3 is CASSQEGLATVHEQYF. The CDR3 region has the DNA TGCGCCAGCAGCCAAGAGGGGCTAGCGACCGTCCACGAGCAGTACTTC.

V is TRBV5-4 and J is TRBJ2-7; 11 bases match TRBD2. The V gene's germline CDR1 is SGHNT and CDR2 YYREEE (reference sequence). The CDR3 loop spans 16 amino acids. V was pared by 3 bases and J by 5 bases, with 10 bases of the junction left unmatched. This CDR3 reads CASSWDVAGGLNEQYF. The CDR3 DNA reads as TGTGCCAGCAGCTGGGACGTAGCGGGGGGGCTCAACGAGCAGTACTTC.

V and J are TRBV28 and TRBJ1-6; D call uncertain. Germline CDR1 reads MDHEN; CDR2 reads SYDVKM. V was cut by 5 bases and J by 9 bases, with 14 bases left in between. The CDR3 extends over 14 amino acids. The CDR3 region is CASSRRQVGSPLHF. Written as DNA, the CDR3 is TGTGCCAGCAGTCGAAGACAAGTGGGTTCACCCCTCCACTTT.

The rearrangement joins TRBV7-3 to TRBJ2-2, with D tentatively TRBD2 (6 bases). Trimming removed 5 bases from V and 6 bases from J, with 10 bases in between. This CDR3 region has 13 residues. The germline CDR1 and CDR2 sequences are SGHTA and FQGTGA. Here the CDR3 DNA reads TGTGCCAGCAGCCTCACGGGAGCCGGGGAGCTGTTTTTT. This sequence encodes CASSLTGAGELFF. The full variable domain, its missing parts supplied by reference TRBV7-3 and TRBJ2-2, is GAGVSQTPSNKVTEKGKYVELRCDPISGHTALYWYRQSLGQGPEFLIYFQGTGAADDSGLPNDRFFAVRPEGSVSTLKIQRTERGDSAVYLCASSLTGAGELFFGEGSRLTVL.

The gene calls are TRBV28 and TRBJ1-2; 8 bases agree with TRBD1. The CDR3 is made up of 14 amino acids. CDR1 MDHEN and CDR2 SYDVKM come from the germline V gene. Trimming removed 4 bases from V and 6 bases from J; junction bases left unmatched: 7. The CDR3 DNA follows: TGTGCCAGCAGTTACAGGGGGACAGAGGATGGCTACACCTTC. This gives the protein CASSYRGTEDGYTF.

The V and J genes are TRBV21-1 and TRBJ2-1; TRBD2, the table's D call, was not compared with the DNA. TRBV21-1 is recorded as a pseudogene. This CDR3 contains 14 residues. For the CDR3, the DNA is TGTGCCAGCAGCAAAGTAGATCATTTCAATGAGCAGTTCTTC. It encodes CASSKVDHFNEQFF.

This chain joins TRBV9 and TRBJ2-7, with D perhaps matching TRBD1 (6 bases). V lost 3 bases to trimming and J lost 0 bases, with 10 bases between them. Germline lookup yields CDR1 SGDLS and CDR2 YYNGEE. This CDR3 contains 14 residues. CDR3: CASSGRDNSYEQYF. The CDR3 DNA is TGTGCCAGCAGCGGACGGGACAACTCCTACGAGCAGTACTTC.

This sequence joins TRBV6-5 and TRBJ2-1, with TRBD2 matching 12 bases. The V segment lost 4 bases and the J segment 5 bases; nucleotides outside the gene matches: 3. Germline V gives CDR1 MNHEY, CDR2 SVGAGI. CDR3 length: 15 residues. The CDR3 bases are TGTGCCAGCAGTTCCCGACTAGCGGGGGACAATGAGCAGTTCTTC. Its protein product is CASSSRLAGDNEQFF.

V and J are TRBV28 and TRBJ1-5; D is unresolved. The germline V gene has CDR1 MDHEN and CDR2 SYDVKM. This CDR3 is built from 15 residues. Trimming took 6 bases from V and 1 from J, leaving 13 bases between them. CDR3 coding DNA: TGTGCCAGCAGGCCCGTCCGGGAAAGCAATCAGCCCCAGCATTTT. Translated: CASRPVRESNQPQHF. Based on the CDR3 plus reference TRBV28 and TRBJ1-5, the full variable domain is DVKVTQSSRYLVKRTGEKVFLECVQDMDHENMFWYRQDPGLGLRLIYFSYDVKMKEKGDIPEGYSVSREKKERFSLILESASTNQTSMYLCASRPVRESNQPQHFGDGTRLSIL.

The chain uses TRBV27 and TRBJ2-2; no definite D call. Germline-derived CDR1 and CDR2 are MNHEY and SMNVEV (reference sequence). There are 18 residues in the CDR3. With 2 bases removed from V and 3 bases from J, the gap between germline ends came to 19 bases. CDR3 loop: CASSLPTFFDKYTGELFF. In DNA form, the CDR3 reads TGTGCCAGCAGTTTACCAACTTTTTTCGACAAATACACCGGGGAGCTGTTTTTT.

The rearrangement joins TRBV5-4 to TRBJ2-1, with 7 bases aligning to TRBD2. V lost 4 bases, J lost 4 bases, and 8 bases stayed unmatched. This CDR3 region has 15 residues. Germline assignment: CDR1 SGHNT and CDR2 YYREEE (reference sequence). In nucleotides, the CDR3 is TGTGCCAGCAGCGCAAGGACTAGGGTGTACAATGAGCAGTTCTTC. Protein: CASSARTRVYNEQFF.

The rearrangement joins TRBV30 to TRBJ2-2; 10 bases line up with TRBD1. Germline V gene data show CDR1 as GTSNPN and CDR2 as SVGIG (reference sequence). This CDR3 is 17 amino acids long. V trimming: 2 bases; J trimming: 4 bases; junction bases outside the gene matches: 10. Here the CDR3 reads CAWSNILRDRGTGELFF. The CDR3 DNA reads TGTGCCTGGAGTAATATCCTCCGGGACAGGGGCACCGGGGAGCTGTTTTTT.

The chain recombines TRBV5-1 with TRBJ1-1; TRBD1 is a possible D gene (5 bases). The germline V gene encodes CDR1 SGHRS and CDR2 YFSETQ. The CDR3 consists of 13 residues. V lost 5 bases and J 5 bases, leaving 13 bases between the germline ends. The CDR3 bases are TGCGCCAGCAGGGGCTGGGGCCCGACTGAAGCTTTCTTT. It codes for CASRGWGPTEAFF.